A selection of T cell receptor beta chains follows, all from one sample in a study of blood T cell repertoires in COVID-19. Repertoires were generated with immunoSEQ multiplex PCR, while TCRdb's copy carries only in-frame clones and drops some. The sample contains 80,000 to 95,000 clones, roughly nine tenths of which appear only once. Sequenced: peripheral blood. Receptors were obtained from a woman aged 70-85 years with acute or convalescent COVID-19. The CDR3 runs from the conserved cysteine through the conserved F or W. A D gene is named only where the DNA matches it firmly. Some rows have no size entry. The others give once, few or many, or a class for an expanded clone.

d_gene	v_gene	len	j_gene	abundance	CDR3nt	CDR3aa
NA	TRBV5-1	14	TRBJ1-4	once	TGCGCCAGCAGCTTGGCCGGGTCTCCCGAAAAACTGTTTTTT	CASSLAGSPEKLFF
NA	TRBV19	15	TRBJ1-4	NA	TGTGCCAGTAGTCCCCCCGGACAGTTTAATGAAAAACTGTTTTTT	CASSPPGQFNEKLFF
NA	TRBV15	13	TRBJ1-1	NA	TGTGCCACCAGCAGAGGGGGCGACACTGAAGCTTTCTTT	CATSRGGDTEAFF
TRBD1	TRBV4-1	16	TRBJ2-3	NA	TGCGCCAGCAGCCAAGCGAAGGGGGCCCTCACAGATACGCAGTATTTT	CASSQAKGALTDTQYF
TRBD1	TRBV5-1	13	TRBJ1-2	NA	TGCGCCAGCAGCCAGGGACAGGGGTCGCGCTACACCTTC	CASSQGQGSRYTF
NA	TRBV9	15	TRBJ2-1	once	TGTGCCAGCAGCGTGGTTAGCGCGGGGTATGGTGAGCAGTTCTTC	CASSVVSAGYGEQFF
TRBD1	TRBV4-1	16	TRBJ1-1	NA	TGCGCCAGCAGCCAAGGACCCGGACAGGGGAAGGCTGAAGCTTTCTTT	CASSQGPGQGKAEAFF
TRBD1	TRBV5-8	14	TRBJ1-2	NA	TGTGCCAGCAGCTTGTCGGACAGGATCTATGGCTACACCTTC	CASSLSDRIYGYTF
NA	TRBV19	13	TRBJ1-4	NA	TGTGCCAGCCGGGGGGGGACTAATGAAAAACTGTTTTTT	CASRGGTNEKLFF
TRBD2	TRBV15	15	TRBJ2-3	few	TGTGCCACCAGCAGGGGGCTAGCGGACACAGATACGCAGTATTTT	CATSRGLADTDTQYF
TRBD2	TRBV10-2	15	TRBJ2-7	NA	TGCGCCAGCAGTGCCGTTCTAGCGGGGGGGCCCGAGCAGTACTTC	CASSAVLAGGPEQYF
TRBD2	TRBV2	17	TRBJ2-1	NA	TGTGCCAGCAGTGGGGGGACTAGCGGGAGGGCCTACAATGAGCAGTTCTTC	CASSGGTSGRAYNEQFF
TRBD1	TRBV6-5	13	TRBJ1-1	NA	TGTGCCAGCAACCTACAGGGGGAAGGCGAAGCTTTCTTT	CASNLQGEGEAFF
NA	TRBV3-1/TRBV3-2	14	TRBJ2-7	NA	TGTGCCAGCAGCCACCTTGACAGGTCCTACGAGCAGTACTTC	CASSHLDRSYEQYF
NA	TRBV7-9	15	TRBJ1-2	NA	TGTGCCAGCAGCTTAGCGGGAGGCCAGTCTTATGGCTACACCTTC	CASSLAGGQSYGYTF
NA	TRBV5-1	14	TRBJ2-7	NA	TGCGCCAGCAGCCCCCACTTGAGCTCCTACGAGCAGTACTTC	CASSPHLSSYEQYF
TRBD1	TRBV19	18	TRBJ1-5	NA	TGTGCCAGTAGTACCGTCCCGGGACAGGGGAGAGAACATCAGCCCCAGCATTTT	CASSTVPGQGREHQPQHF
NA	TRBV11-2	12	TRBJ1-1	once	TGTGCCAGCAGCTTATCACAGCTTGAAGCTTTCTTT	CASSLSQLEAFF
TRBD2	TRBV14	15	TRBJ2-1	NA	TGTGCCAGCAGCCTAATAGCGGGAGGGCCACAGGAGCAGTTCTTC	CASSLIAGGPQEQFF
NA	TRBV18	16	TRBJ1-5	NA	TGTGCCAGCTCACCCGGCGGGGGCGCGAGCAATCAGCCCCAGCATTTT	CASSPGGGASNQPQHF
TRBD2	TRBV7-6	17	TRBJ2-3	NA	TGTGCCAGCAGCCCCGGTCTAGCGGGGGGATCCACAGATACGCAGTATTTT	CASSPGLAGGSTDTQYF
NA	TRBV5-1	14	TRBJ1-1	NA	TGCGCCAGCAGCTTGGAACCTACTTCCACTGAAGCTTTCTTT	CASSLEPTSTEAFF
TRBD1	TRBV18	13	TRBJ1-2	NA	TGTGCCAGCTCATCAGGGACAGCGTATGGCTACACCTTC	CASSSGTAYGYTF
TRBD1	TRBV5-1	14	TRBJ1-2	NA	TGCGCCAGCAGCAAGGGGGCTGGGGACTATGGCTACACCTTC	CASSKGAGDYGYTF
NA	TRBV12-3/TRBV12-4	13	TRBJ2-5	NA	TGTGCCAGCACCACAGTAACTCAAGAGACCCAGTACTTC	CASTTVTQETQYF
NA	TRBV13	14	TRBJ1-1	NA	TGTGCCAGCAGCTTTATGACAGGCAACACTGAAGCTTTCTTT	CASSFMTGNTEAFF
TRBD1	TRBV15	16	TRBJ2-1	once	TGTGCCACCAGCAGAGATCCCGGACAGGGCGCCAATGAGCAGTTCTTC	CATSRDPGQGANEQFF